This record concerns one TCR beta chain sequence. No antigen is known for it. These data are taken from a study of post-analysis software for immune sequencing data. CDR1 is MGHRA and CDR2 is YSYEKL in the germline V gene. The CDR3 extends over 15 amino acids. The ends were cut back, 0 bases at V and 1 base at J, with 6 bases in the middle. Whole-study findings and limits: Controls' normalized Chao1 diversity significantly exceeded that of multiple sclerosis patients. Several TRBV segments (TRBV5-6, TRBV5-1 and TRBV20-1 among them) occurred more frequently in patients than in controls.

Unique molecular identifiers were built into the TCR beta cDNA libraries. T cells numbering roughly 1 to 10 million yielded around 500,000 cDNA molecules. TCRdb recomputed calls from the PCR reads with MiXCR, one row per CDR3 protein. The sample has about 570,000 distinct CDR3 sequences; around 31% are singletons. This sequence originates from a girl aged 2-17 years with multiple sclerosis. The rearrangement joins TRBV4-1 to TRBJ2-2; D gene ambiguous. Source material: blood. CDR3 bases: TGCGCCAGCAGCCAAGATATGGGGAACACCGGGGAGCTGTTTTTT. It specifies CASSQDMGNTGELFF.